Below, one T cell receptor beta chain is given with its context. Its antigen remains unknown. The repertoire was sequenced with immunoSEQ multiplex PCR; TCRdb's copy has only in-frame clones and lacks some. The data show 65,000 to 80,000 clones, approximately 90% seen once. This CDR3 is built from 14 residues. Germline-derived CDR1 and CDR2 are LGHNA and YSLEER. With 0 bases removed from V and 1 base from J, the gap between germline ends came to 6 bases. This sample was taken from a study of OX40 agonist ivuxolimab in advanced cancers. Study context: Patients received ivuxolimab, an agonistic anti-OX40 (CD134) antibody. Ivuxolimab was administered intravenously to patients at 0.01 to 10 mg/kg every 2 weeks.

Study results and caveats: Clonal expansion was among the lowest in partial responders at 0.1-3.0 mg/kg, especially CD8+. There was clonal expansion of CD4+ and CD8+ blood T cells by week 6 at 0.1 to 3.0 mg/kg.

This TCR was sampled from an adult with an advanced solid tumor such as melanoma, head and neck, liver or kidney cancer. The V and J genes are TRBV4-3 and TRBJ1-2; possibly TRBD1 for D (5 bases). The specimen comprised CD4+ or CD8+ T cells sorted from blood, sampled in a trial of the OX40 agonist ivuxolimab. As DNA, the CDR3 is TGCGCCAGCAGCCAAGATCAGGGTAACTATGGCTACACCTTC. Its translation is CASSQDQGNYGYTF.